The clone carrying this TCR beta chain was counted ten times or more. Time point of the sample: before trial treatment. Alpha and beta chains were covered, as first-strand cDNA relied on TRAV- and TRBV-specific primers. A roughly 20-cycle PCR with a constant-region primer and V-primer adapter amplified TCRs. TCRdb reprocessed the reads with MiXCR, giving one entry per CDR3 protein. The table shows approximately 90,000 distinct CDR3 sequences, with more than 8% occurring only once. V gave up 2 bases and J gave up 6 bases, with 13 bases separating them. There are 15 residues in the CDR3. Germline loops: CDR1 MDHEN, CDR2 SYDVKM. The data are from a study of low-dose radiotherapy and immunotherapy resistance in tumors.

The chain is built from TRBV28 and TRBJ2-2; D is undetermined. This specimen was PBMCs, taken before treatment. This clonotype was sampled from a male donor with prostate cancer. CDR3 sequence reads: CASSLQQPPAGELFF. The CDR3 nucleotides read TGTGCCAGCAGTTTACAACAGCCCCCCGCCGGGGAGCTGTTTTTT.